This passage covers 10 T cell receptor beta chains from one sample sequenced in a study of blood T cell repertoires in COVID-19. Measured with immunoSEQ multiplex PCR; TCRdb has only the in-frame clones, and not every one. Here the sample spans approximately 60,000 clones, around 79% being singletons. Source material: peripheral blood. The receptors stem from a man in his fifties or sixties with acute or convalescent COVID-19.

The chain is built from TRBV18 and TRBJ1-1; D possibly corresponds to TRBD1 (5 bases). The CDR3 totals 15 residues. The V gene's germline CDR1 is KGHSH and CDR2 LQKENI. Trimming took 3 bases from V and 0 from J, leaving 11 bases between them. In DNA form, the CDR3 reads TGTGCCAGCTCACCTGGACAATCTATGAACACTGAAGCTTTCTTT. The encoded protein is CASSPGQSMNTEAFF.

The chain couples TRBV6-5 to TRBJ2-1; D is ambiguous. CDR1 and CDR2 from the germline V gene are MNHEY and SVGAGI. The ends were cut back, 0 bases at V and 4 bases at J, with 7 bases in the middle. This CDR3 contains 14 residues. The CDR3 region has the DNA TGTGCCAGCAGTTACTCAGATGAGTACAATGAGCAGTTCTTC. It yields the protein CASSYSDEYNEQFF.

This clone came up a few times. The chain combines TRBV2 with TRBJ2-7; 7 bases are shared with TRBD1. The germline V gene encodes CDR1 SNHLY and CDR2 FYNNEI. This CDR3 is 12 amino acids long. J was trimmed by 3 bases and V by 8 bases; bases with no gene match: 4. CDR3 sequence reads: CASSDRNYEQYF. The DNA for the CDR3 is TGTGCCAGCTCGGACAGGAACTACGAGCAGTACTTC.

J is TRBJ2-7 and V is TRBV11-2; D possibly corresponds to TRBD2 (5 bases). The CDR3 extends over 15 amino acids. The V end was cut by 3 bases, the J end by 2 bases, with 14 bases between. The V gene's germline CDR1 is SGHAT and CDR2 FQNNGV. The CDR3 bases are TGTGCCAGCAGCTTGGTCATCGCGGGCACCTACGAGCAGTACTTC. It encodes CASSLVIAGTYEQYF.

This clone appeared a single time. The chain is built from TRBV19 and TRBJ1-2; 7 positions match TRBD1. The V and J ends lost 2 bases and 7 bases, in that order; junction bases with no gene match: 10. The germline CDR1 and CDR2 sequences are LNHDA and SQIVND (reference sequence). CDR3 length: 15 residues. Here the CDR3 reads CASSISSQGVTGYTF. CDR3 DNA sequence: TGTGCCAGTAGTATATCGTCCCAGGGGGTCACTGGCTACACCTTC.

This clone came up once. The V and J genes are TRBV7-8 and TRBJ1-1, with 7 nucleotides matching TRBD1. CDR1 SGHVS and CDR2 FQNEAQ come from the germline V gene. The CDR3 is 14 amino acids. The trim removed 1 base at V and 4 bases at J, leaving 3 bases unmatched. CDR3 residues: CASSLEGAGTEAFF. CDR3 coding DNA: TGTGCCAGCAGCTTAGAGGGGGCCGGCACTGAAGCTTTCTTT.

V usage is TRBV2 and J usage is TRBJ1-6, with D possibly being TRBD1 (5 bases). Looked up from germline, CDR1 is SNHLY and CDR2 is FYNNEI. The V and J ends lost 9 bases and 0 bases respectively, with 15 bases between them. The CDR3 extends over 16 amino acids. This CDR3 is CASMAGLSSYNSPLHF. The CDR3 region has the DNA TGTGCCAGTATGGCAGGGCTAAGCTCCTATAATTCACCCCTCCACTTT. The full variable domain, in which reference TRBV2 and TRBJ1-6 provide the parts outside the CDR3, is EPEVTQTPSHQVTQMGQEVILRCVPISNHLYFYWYRQILGQKVEFLVSFYNNEISEKSEIFDDQFSVERPDGSNFTLKIRSTKLEDSAMYFCASMAGLSSYNSPLHFGNGTRLTVT.

The rearrangement uses TRBV28 and TRBJ1-5; weak D call: TRBD1 (5 bases). The V end lost 3 bases, the J end lost 7 bases, and 13 bases lay between the germline ends. This CDR3 spans 14 amino acids. Germline-derived CDR1 and CDR2 are MDHEN and SYDVKM. The CDR3 loop reads CASSLKAGRQPQHF. The CDR3 DNA is TGTGCCAGCAGTTTGAAGGCAGGGAGGCAGCCCCAGCATTTT. The entire variable domain, with the rest obtained from reference TRBV28 and TRBJ1-5, is as follows: DVKVTQSSRYLVKRTGEKVFLECVQDMDHENMFWYRQDPGLGLRLIYFSYDVKMKEKGDIPEGYSVSREKKERFSLILESASTNQTSMYLCASSLKAGRQPQHFGDGTRLSIL.

This chain joins TRBV9 and TRBJ2-2; maybe TRBD2 (7 bases). This CDR3 contains 17 residues. Trimming took off 7 bases at V and 6 bases at J, with 25 bases between the two ends. Germline CDR1 SGDLS, CDR2 YYNGEE. The CDR3 region is CASAAPGGGLLPGELFF. The DNA for the CDR3 is TGTGCCAGCGCCGCCCCTGGGGGGGGCCTACTTCCCGGGGAGCTGTTTTTT.

The rearrangement uses TRBV9 and TRBJ1-1; D may be TRBD1 (6 bases). Trimming cost V 1 base and J 3 bases, with 13 bases left between them. CDR1 and CDR2 from the germline V gene are SGDLS and YYNGEE. The CDR3 has 15 amino acids. The CDR3 DNA reads TGTGCCAGCAGCGTACAGGGGCGCGGTCACACTGAAGCTTTCTTT. As protein: CASSVQGRGHTEAFF.